These 32 T cell receptor beta chains were sequenced from one sample in a study of cytomegalovirus exposure and HLA in healthy donors. The primer mix had 60 Vbeta and 13 Jbeta primers. Generated by immunoSEQ multiplex PCR, the TCRdb table keeps only in-frame clones and is missing some. Of 130,000 or so clones in the sample, about four fifths were seen once. Sequencing input: PBMCs. The receptors shown here come from a man younger than 30 in good health and CMV-seropositive.

This chain connects TRBV7-9 to TRBJ2-2; weak D call: TRBD1 (5 bases). The CDR3 spans 13 residues. Germline CDR1 reads SEHNR; CDR2 reads FQNEAQ (reference sequence). Between the trimmed V and J ends, which lost 7 bases and 4 bases, there was a span of 10 bases. The CDR3: CASTPTATGELFF. CDR3 DNA: TGTGCCAGCACCCCGACAGCCACCGGGGAGCTGTTTTTT. Supplemented by reference TRBV7-9 and TRBJ2-2, the full variable domain reads DTGVSQNPRHKITKRGQNVTFRCDPISEHNRLYWYRQTLGQGPEFLTYFQNEAQLEKSRLLSDRFSAERPKGSFSTLEIQRTEQGDSAMYLCASTPTATGELFFGEGSRLTVL.

The V and J genes are TRBV28 and TRBJ2-1, with 10 bases matching TRBD2. The trim removed 7 bases at V and 6 bases at J, leaving 18 bases unmatched. Per the germline V gene, CDR1 is MDHEN and CDR2 is SYDVKM. The CDR3 is made up of 18 amino acids. The CDR3 loop is CASTEGRLGLARGNEQFF. In DNA form, the CDR3 reads TGTGCCAGCACCGAGGGCCGTCTGGGACTAGCGAGGGGCAATGAGCAGTTCTTC.

This clone was counted a few times. The chain has TRBV6-6 and TRBJ1-4; weak D call: TRBD1 (5 bases). Trimming left V 2 bases short and J 8 bases short, with 15 bases between. The CDR3 is made up of 15 amino acids. Per the germline V gene, CDR1 is MNHNY and CDR2 is SVGAGI (reference sequence). CDR3 sequence reads: CASSYIDSPGEKLFF. The CDR3, as DNA: TGTGCCAGCAGTTACATTGACAGTCCTGGAGAAAAACTGTTTTTT.

This chain joins TRBV29-1 and TRBJ1-1, with D maybe TRBD1 (6 bases). Germline CDR1 reads SQVTM; CDR2 reads ANQGSEA. The CDR3 is made up of 14 amino acids. Trimming removed 1 base at V and 10 bases at J, with 19 bases between. CDR3 region: CSVEGRSLRGRAFF. The CDR3, as DNA: TGCAGCGTTGAAGGTCGATCTTTGAGGGGGAGAGCTTTCTTT. Full variable domain (remainder filled in from reference TRBV29-1 and TRBJ1-1): SAVISQKPSRDICQRGTSLTIQCQVDSQVTMMFWYRQQPGQSLTLIATANQGSEATYESGFVIDKFPISRPNLTFSTLTVSNMSPEDSSIYLCSVEGRSLRGRAFFGQGTRLTVV.

This clone turned up a few times. The chain combines TRBV28 with TRBJ1-1; 8 bases align to TRBD1. V trimming: 6 bases; J trimming: 1 base; junction bases outside the gene matches: 4. Germline CDR1 reads MDHEN; CDR2 reads SYDVKM. This CDR3 spans 14 amino acids. The CDR3 nucleotides read TGTGCCAGCAGCCCAGACAGGGGGAACACTGAAGCTTTCTTT. It specifies CASSPDRGNTEAFF.

A remark on this clone: The sample holds other DNA sequences that translate to the same CDR3. CDR3 bases: TGTGCCAGCAGCCCCCAAGGGGCCTACGAGCAGTACTTC. It specifies CASSPQGAYEQYF. The chain uses TRBV4-2 and TRBJ2-7, with D maybe TRBD1 (5 bases). This CDR3 is 13 amino acids long. V dropped 4 bases and J dropped 2 bases, with 9 bases sitting between them. Germline values: CDR1 LGHNA, CDR2 YNFKEQ.

The rearrangement links TRBV2 to TRBJ2-1; D remains unclear. The CDR3 totals 13 residues. Per germline, CDR1 SNHLY and CDR2 FYNNEI. With 6 bases removed from V and 2 bases from J, the gap between germline ends came to 8 bases. The CDR3 protein is CASSGLTYNEQFF. CDR3 bases: TGTGCCAGCAGCGGGTTGACCTACAATGAGCAGTTCTTC.

This clone was found a few times. The V and J genes are TRBV28 and TRBJ1-2; D is perhaps TRBD1 (6 bases). Germline V gene data show CDR1 as MDHEN and CDR2 as SYDVKM. V lost 2 bases to trimming and J lost 7 bases, with 14 bases between them. The CDR3 sequence is 14 residues long. CDR3 sequence (DNA): TGTGCCAGCAGTTTACGGACAGCCCTAGGTGGCTACACCTTC. Translation: CASSLRTALGGYTF.

The CDR3 DNA reads as TGCGCCAGCAGCCGCGGGGGCGGCCAAAATGAAAAACTGTTTTTT. Translation: CASSRGGGQNEKLFF. The rearrangement uses TRBV4-1 and TRBJ1-4; a weak D match, TRBD1 (6 bases). Trimming took 4 bases from V and 5 from J, leaving 14 bases between them. Germline CDR1 and CDR2: MGHRA and YSYEKL. This CDR3 has 15 amino acids.

On this clone: This sample includes further DNA sequences coding for the same CDR3. The J gene is TRBJ1-2, the V gene TRBV19, with TRBD1 identical over 9 bases. J gave up 4 bases and V 6 bases, and 9 bases lay outside the gene matches. Germline V gene lookup returns CDR1 LNHDA and CDR2 SQIVND (reference sequence). The CDR3 loop spans 15 amino acids. The CDR3 here is CASSLGGQGSYGYTF. The CDR3 DNA follows: TGTGCCAGTAGCCTGGGCGGACAGGGGAGCTATGGCTACACCTTC.

This clone was seen more than once but under ten times. The V and J genes are TRBV4-2 and TRBJ2-1; 12 bases agree with TRBD2. The CDR3 consists of 17 residues. Germline CDR1 reads LGHNA; CDR2 reads YNFKEQ. V lost 0 bases and J lost 9; bases outside the gene matches: 9. The DNA of the CDR3 is TGTGCCAGCAGCCAAGAGGGCCTAGCGGGAGGGGTCGGTGAGCAGTTCTTC. It codes for CASSQEGLAGGVGEQFF.

V and J are TRBV11-2 and TRBJ1-1; 7 nucleotides line up with TRBD1. CDR1 is SGHAT and CDR2 is FQNNGV in the germline V gene. After removal of 4 bases from V and 3 bases from J, the junction contained 5 bases not matched to a gene. This CDR3 spans 14 amino acids. The CDR3 nucleotides are TGTGCCAGCAGCTCCATAACAGGGGACACTGAAGCTTTCTTT. This gives the protein CASSSITGDTEAFF.

This chain connects TRBV7-9 to TRBJ1-1; possibly TRBD1 for D (5 bases). Trimming took off 3 bases at V and 5 bases at J, with 16 bases between the two ends. Germline CDR1 is SEHNR and CDR2 is FQNEAQ (reference sequence). The CDR3 runs 15 residues. CDR3 sequence: CASSLRQGKGTEAFF. For the CDR3, the DNA is TGTGCCAGCAGCTTGAGGCAGGGAAAAGGGACTGAAGCTTTCTTT. Based on the CDR3 plus reference TRBV7-9 and TRBJ1-1, the full variable domain is DTGVSQNPRHKITKRGQNVTFRCDPISEHNRLYWYRQTLGQGPEFLTYFQNEAQLEKSRLLSDRFSAERPKGSFSTLEIQRTEQGDSAMYLCASSLRQGKGTEAFFGQGTRLTVV.

The V and J genes are TRBV14 and TRBJ2-2; D remains ambiguous. V was trimmed by 1 base and J by 6 bases, leaving 6 bases between them. This CDR3 region has 13 residues. Germline loops: CDR1 SGHDN, CDR2 FVKESK. The chain's CDR3 is CASSQVHSGELFF. The CDR3 DNA follows: TGTGCCAGCAGCCAAGTTCATTCCGGGGAGCTGTTTTTT.

The chain combines TRBV5-4 with TRBJ1-1, with no clear D. CDR3 length equals 14 residues. With 6 bases removed from V and 7 bases from J, the gap between germline ends came to 19 bases. Germline loops: CDR1 SGHNT, CDR2 YYREEE (reference sequence). The DNA of the CDR3 is TGTGCCAGCACCCCTTCATCTAGCCACAATGAAGCTTTCTTT. Protein sequence: CASTPSSSHNEAFF.

The rearrangement uses TRBV5-1 and TRBJ2-1, with D unresolved. Germline-derived CDR1 and CDR2 are SGHRS and YFSETQ. CDR3 size: 16 residues. V dropped 0 bases and J dropped 6 bases, with 16 bases sitting between them. The CDR3 DNA sequence: TGCGCCAGCAGCTTGGAGGCCCAGCGCAGAACCAATGAGCAGTTCTTC. This codes for CASSLEAQRRTNEQFF.

V gene TRBV28 combines with J gene TRBJ2-7; a weak D match, TRBD1 (6 bases). This CDR3 comprises 15 residues. Germline CDR1 MDHEN, CDR2 SYDVKM. V shed 6 bases and J shed 0 bases, with 15 bases lying between them. The CDR3 here is CASRRTGISSYEQYF. The DNA for the CDR3 is TGTGCCAGCAGGCGTACAGGGATTAGCTCCTACGAGCAGTACTTC.

This sequence joins TRBV5-4 and TRBJ2-1; 13 bases align to TRBD2. Germline values: CDR1 SGHNT, CDR2 YYREEE (reference sequence). V lost 0 bases and J lost 6; bases outside the gene matches: 3. CDR3 length: 16 amino acids. Written as DNA, the CDR3 is TGTGCCAGCAGCTTGGTGCGGACTAGCGGGAGCAATGAGCAGTTCTTC. It encodes CASSLVRTSGSNEQFF.

The chain employs TRBV11-2 and TRBJ1-2, with TRBD1 identical over 9 bases. CDR1 and CDR2 from the germline V gene are SGHAT and FQNNGV. This CDR3 spans 16 amino acids. J lost 3 bases, V lost 0 bases, and 5 bases had no gene match. The CDR3 sequence is CASSLDWGQGDYGYTF. The CDR3 nucleotides read TGTGCCAGCAGCTTAGATTGGGGACAGGGAGACTATGGCTACACCTTC. The whole variable domain, remainder taken from reference TRBV11-2 and TRBJ1-2, is EAGVAQSPRYKIIEKRQSVAFWCNPISGHATLYWYQQILGQGPKLLIQFQNNGVVDDSQLPKDRFSAERLKGVDSTLKIQPAKLEDSAVYLCASSLDWGQGDYGYTFGSGTRLTVV.

This chain links TRBV29-1 with TRBJ1-1; TRBD1 might be the D (6 bases). The germline V gene has CDR1 SQVTM and CDR2 ANQGSEA. The CDR3 runs to 13 residues. V was cut by 6 bases and J by 1 base, with 12 bases left in between. CDR3 in DNA: TGCAGCGTAGGGGGGGCAGAGAACACTGAAGCTTTCTTT. This sequence encodes CSVGGAENTEAFF.

The rearrangement uses TRBV5-1 and TRBJ2-1; 9 bases line up with TRBD2. The germline V gene has CDR1 SGHRS and CDR2 YFSETQ. With 5 bases clipped from V and 5 bases from J, the junction kept 5 bases outside the gene matches. CDR3 length equals 14 residues. The CDR3 nucleotides read TGCGCCAGCAGACGATTAGCGGGAGACAATGAGCAGTTCTTC. Translation gives CASRRLAGDNEQFF.

This rearrangement joins TRBV5-4 to TRBJ2-7; 11 bases fit TRBD2. The CDR3 sequence is 15 residues long. The trim removed 3 bases at V and 7 bases at J, leaving 9 bases unmatched. Germline values: CDR1 SGHNT, CDR2 YYREEE (reference sequence). The CDR3: CASSSPGLAEAEQYF. CDR3 coding DNA: TGTGCCAGCAGCTCTCCGGGACTAGCGGAAGCTGAGCAGTACTTC.

The rearrangement links TRBV6-6 to TRBJ2-7; weak D call: TRBD1 (6 bases). The germline V and J ends were trimmed by 2 bases and 6 bases, with 17 bases remaining between them. Looked up from germline, CDR1 is MNHNY and CDR2 is SVGAGI (reference sequence). There are 15 residues in the CDR3. The CDR3 protein is CASSYPETGVSEQYF. CDR3 coding DNA: TGTGCCAGCAGTTACCCCGAGACAGGAGTGAGCGAGCAGTACTTC.

This chain links TRBV2 with TRBJ2-7; 9 bases are a match to TRBD1. The CDR3 consists of 14 residues. V was pared by 5 bases and J by 2 bases, with 4 bases of the junction left unmatched. Germline CDR1 is SNHLY and CDR2 is FYNNEI. DNA of the CDR3: TGTGCCAGCAGTCCACAGGGGGCCCCCTACGAGCAGTACTTC. It translates to CASSPQGAPYEQYF.

This clone was detected only once. The rearrangement uses TRBV9 and TRBJ2-1; 12 bases fit TRBD2. Germline V lookup: CDR1 SGDLS, CDR2 YYNGEE. Trimming at V came to 0 bases and at J to 8 bases, leaving 3 bases not matched to a gene. The CDR3 consists of 15 residues. DNA of the CDR3: TGTGCCAGCAGCGTAGGACTAGCGGGAGACTATGAGCAGTTCTTC. Its translation: CASSVGLAGDYEQFF. The full variable domain, its missing parts supplied by reference TRBV9 and TRBJ2-1, is DSGVTQTPKHLITATGQRVTLRCSPRSGDLSVYWYQQSLDQGLQFLIQYYNGEERAKGNILERFSAQQFPDLHSELNLSSLELGDSALYFCASSVGLAGDYEQFFGPGTRLTVL.

This chain joins TRBV10-3 and TRBJ2-1, with D possibly being TRBD2 (5 bases). Germline CDR1 reads ENHRY; CDR2 reads SYGVKD. CDR3 size: 13 residues. Between the trimmed V and J ends, which lost 10 bases and 6 bases, there was a span of 16 bases. In DNA form, the CDR3 reads TGTGCCACCGGACTCCCCCAGCCCAATGAGCAGTTCTTC. Protein sequence: CATGLPQPNEQFF.

V and J are TRBV7-2 and TRBJ2-7; D is ambiguous. The CDR3 has 13 residues. V was trimmed by 2 bases and J by 3 bases, leaving 8 bases between them. Germline CDR1 reads SGHTA; CDR2 reads FQGNSA. CDR3 amino acids: CASSLRLFYEQYF. The DNA of the CDR3 is TGTGCCAGCAGCTTACGGTTGTTCTACGAGCAGTACTTC.

CDR3 sequence reads: CGAGDYGYTF. CDR3 nucleotide sequence: TGTGGGGCAGGGGACTATGGCTACACCTTC. The chain has TRBV28 and TRBJ1-2; perhaps TRBD1 as D (6 bases). The CDR3 is 10 amino acids. From germline, CDR1 is MDHEN and CDR2 SYDVKM.

The chain links TRBV19 to TRBJ2-1; no clear D gene. With 5 bases removed from V and 0 bases from J, the gap between germline ends came to 5 bases. Germline CDR1 reads LNHDA; CDR2 reads SQIVND (reference sequence). The CDR3 extends over 13 amino acids. CDR3 protein: CASSPGSYNEQFF. The DNA for the CDR3 is TGTGCCAGTAGTCCCGGCTCCTACAATGAGCAGTTCTTC.

This clone was seen only a few times. This sequence joins TRBV4-1 and TRBJ1-1, with a tentative D call TRBD1 (6 bases). Germline loops: CDR1 MGHRA, CDR2 YSYEKL. The CDR3 runs 15 residues. The V end was cut by 4 bases, the J end by 2 bases, with 14 bases between. CDR3 in amino acids: CASSLSDRSNTEAFF. Written as DNA, the CDR3 is TGCGCCAGCAGCCTATCGGACAGATCAAACACTGAAGCTTTCTTT.

This clone was seen a handful of times. This chain's CDR3 is CAVNQDSAYEQYF. The CDR3 DNA reads TGTGCCGTCAACCAGGATTCCGCCTACGAGCAGTACTTC. This sequence joins TRBV10-3 and TRBJ2-7; D gene ambiguous. This CDR3 spans 13 amino acids. V lost 11 bases and J 2 bases, leaving 16 bases between the germline ends. CDR1 is ENHRY, CDR2 SYGVKD, per germline.

The chain has TRBV5-1 and TRBJ2-3; TRBD2 agrees at 9 bases. V lost 2 bases to trimming and J lost 2 bases; unmatched junction nucleotides: 6. In germline, CDR1 is SGHRS, CDR2 YFSETQ. The CDR3 has 16 amino acids. The CDR3 DNA is TGCGCCAGCAGCTTAGGGACTAGCAGCGACACAGATACGCAGTATTTT. It encodes CASSLGTSSDTDTQYF. The full variable domain, rest sourced from reference TRBV5-1 and TRBJ2-3, is KAGVTQTPRYLIKTRGQQVTLSCSPISGHRSVSWYQQTPGQGLQFLFEYFSETQRNKGNFPGRFSGRQFSNSRSEMNVSTLELGDSALYLCASSLGTSSDTDTQYFGPGTRLTVL.